This TCR beta chain was captured in a study of technical replicates of blood from several donors. This clone showed up just once. Measured with immunoSEQ multiplex PCR; TCRdb has only the in-frame clones, and not every one. The data show approximately 92,000 clones, approximately 95% seen once. The sequencing input was T cells isolated from PBMCs. This TCR derives from a human donor in good health.

The CDR3 sequence: CASSSGLAGGEQFF. The CDR3 DNA reads TGTGCCAGCAGCTCAGGACTAGCGGGAGGCGAGCAGTTCTTC. V gene TRBV5-4 combines with J gene TRBJ2-1, with 14 nucleotides matching TRBD2. V trimming: 3 bases; J trimming: 10 bases; junction bases outside the gene matches: 3. Germline V CDR1 and CDR2: SGHNT, YYREEE (reference sequence). This CDR3 has 14 amino acids.